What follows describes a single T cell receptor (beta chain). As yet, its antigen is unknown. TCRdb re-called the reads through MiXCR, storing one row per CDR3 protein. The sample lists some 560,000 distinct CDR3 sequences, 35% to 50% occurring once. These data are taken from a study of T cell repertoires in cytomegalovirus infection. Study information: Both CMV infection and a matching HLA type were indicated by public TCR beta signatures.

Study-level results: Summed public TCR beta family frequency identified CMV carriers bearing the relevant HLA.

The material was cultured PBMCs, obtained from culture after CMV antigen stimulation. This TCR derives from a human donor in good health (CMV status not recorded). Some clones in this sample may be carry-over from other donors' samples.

The CDR3 nucleotides read TGTGCCAGCAGCTTGGTGCAGGGTGGACATAATGAAAAACTGTTTTTT. Translating gives CASSLVQGGHNEKLFF. This chain links TRBV5-4 with TRBJ1-4, with D perhaps TRBD1 (5 bases). The CDR3 runs 16 residues. With 0 bases removed from V and 4 bases from J, the gap between germline ends came to 13 bases. Germline V CDR1 and CDR2: SGHNT, YYREEE (reference sequence).